This T cell receptor (beta chain) derives from a study of blood T cell repertoires in COVID-19. Study-level background: There were acute and convalescent COVID-19 samples, and they came from the United States, Italy and Spain.

Trimming removed 1 base at V and 4 bases at J, with 11 bases between. Germline CDR1 and CDR2: SGHDT and YYEEEE. CDR3 length equals 14 residues. In the source study's methods: Scientists estimated how many nucleated cells there were by amplifying reference gene primers. Repertoires were generated with immunoSEQ multiplex PCR, while TCRdb's copy carries only in-frame clones and drops some. V, J and clone size were drawn from that table, and D and trimming were deduced from the DNA. The repertoire holds over 120,000 clones, with 88% as singletons. The sequence came from a man between 65 and 80 years old with acute or convalescent COVID-19. The specimen was peripheral blood. The genes are TRBV5-6 and TRBJ2-5; D not certain. This chain's CDR3 is CASSLYRPRETQYF. The CDR3 region has the DNA TGTGCCAGCAGCTTGTATCGCCCCAGAGAGACCCAGTACTTC.